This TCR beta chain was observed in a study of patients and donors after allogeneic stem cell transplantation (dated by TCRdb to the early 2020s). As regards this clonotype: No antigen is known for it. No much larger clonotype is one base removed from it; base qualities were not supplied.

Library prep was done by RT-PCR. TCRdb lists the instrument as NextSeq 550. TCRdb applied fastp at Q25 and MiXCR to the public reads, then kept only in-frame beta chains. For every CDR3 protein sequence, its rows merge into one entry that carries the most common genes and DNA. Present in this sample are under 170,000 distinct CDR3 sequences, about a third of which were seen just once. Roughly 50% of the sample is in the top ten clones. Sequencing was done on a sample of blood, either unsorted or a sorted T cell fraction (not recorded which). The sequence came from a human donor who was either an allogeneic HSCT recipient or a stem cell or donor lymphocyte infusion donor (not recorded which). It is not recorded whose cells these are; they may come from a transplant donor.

The bases are TGCAGTGCTAGAGGGGACCGCTCGAACACTGAAGCTTTCTTT. Its coded protein is CSARGDRSNTEAFF. This chain is built from TRBV20-1 and TRBJ1-1; D gene: possibly TRBD1, on 5 matching bases. Taken from cysteine to phenylalanine, the CDR3 has 14 residues. Only CDR3 DNA is held: 42 bases, read in frame from base 1. Between the V and J ends, shortened by 1 base and 1 base respectively, the junction contains 10 bases. CDR1 and CDR2 were assigned from the germline V gene (reference sequence) as DFQATT and SNEGSKA.